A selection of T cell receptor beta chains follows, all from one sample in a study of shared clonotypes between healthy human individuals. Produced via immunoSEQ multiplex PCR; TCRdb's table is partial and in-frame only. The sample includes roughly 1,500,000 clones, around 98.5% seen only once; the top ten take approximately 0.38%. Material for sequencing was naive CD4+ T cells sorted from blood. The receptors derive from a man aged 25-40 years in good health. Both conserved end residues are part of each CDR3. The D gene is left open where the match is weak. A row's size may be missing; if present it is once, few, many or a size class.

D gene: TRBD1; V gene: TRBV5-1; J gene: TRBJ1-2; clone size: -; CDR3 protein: CASSFGQGAVGGYTF; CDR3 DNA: TGCGCCAGCAGCTTCGGACAGGGGGCCGTGGGAGGCTACACCTTC
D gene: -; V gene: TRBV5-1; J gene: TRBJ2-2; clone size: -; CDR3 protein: CASSLASGRITGELFF; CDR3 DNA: TGCGCCAGCAGCCTAGCGAGCGGGCGGATAACCGGGGAGCTGTTTTTT
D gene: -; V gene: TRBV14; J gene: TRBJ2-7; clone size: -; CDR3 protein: CASSHLGAYEQYF; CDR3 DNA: TGTGCCAGCAGCCACCTGGGGGCTTACGAGCAGTACTTC
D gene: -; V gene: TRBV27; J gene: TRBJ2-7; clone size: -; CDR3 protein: CASSLSALLDGRYEQYF; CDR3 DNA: TGTGCCAGCAGTTTATCAGCTCTTTTGGACGGACGTTACGAGCAGTACTTC
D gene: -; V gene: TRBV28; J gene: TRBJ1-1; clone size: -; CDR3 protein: CASREGRNTEAFF; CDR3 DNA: TGTGCCAGCAGAGAGGGAAGGAACACTGAAGCTTTCTTT
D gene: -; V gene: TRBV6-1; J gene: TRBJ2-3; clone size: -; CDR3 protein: CASSEGPPDTQYF; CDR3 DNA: TGTGCCAGCAGTGAGGGCCCTCCAGATACGCAGTATTTT
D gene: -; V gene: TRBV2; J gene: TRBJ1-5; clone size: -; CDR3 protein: CASSSSVSLGWSNQPQHF; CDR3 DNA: TGTGCCAGCAGTAGCAGTGTTAGCCTGGGTTGGAGCAATCAGCCCCAGCATTTT
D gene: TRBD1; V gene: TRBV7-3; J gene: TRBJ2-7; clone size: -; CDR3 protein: CASSPGQGLSEQYF; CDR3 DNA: TGTGCCAGCAGCCCGGGACAGGGGTTGTCCGAGCAGTACTTC
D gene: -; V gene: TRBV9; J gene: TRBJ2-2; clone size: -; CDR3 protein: CASSVAGGAPLRELFF; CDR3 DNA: TGTGCCAGCAGCGTAGCGGGCGGGGCCCCTCTCCGGGAGCTGTTTTTT
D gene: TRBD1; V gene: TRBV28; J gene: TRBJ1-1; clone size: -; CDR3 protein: CASSTTGGGYTEAFF; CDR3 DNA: TGTGCCAGCAGCACGACAGGGGGCGGGTACACTGAAGCTTTCTTT
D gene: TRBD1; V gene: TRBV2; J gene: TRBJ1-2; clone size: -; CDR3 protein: CASSSTLQGAEYGYTF; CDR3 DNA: TGTGCCAGCAGCTCAACCCTACAGGGGGCGGAATATGGCTACACCTTC
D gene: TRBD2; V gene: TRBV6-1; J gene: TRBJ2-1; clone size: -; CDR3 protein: CASGLAQSNEQFF; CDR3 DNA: TGTGCCAGCGGACTAGCCCAATCCAATGAGCAGTTCTTC
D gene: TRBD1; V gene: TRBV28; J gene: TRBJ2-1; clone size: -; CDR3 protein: CASNHNRQGSFYNEQFF; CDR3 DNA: TGTGCCAGCAACCATAATCGACAGGGCAGTTTCTACAATGAGCAGTTCTTC
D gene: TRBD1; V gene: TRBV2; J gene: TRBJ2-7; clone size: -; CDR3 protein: CASTGDRMTYEQYF; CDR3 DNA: TGTGCCAGCACTGGGGACAGAATGACCTACGAGCAGTACTTC
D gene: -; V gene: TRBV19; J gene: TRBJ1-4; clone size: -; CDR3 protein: CASSIYEKLFF; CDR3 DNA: TGTGCCAGTAGTATTTACGAAAAACTGTTTTTT
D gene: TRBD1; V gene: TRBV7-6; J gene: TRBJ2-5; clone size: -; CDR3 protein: CASSYDRGRTQYF; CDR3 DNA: TGTGCCAGCAGCTATGACAGGGGCCGGACCCAGTACTTC
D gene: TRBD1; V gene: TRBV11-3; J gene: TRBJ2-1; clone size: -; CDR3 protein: CASSLEWDSGTYNEQFF; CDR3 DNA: TGTGCCAGCAGCTTAGAATGGGACAGTGGAACCTACAATGAGCAGTTCTTC
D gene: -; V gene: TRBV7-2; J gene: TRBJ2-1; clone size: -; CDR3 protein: CASSPARDINEQFF; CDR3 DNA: TGTGCCAGCAGCCCGGCTAGGGACATCAATGAGCAGTTCTTC
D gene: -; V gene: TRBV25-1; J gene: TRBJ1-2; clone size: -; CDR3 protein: CASSWGLDYGYTF; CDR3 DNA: TGTGCCAGCAGTTGGGGACTGGACTATGGCTACACCTTC
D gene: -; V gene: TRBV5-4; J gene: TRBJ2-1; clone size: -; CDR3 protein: CASSLSGREQFF; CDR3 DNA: TGTGCCAGCAGCCTGAGTGGGCGGGAGCAGTTCTTC
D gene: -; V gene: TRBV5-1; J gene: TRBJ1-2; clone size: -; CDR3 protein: CASSLGSGYGYTF; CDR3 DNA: TGCGCCAGCAGCTTGGGGTCCGGCTATGGCTACACCTTC
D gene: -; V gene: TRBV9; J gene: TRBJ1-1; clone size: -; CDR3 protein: CASSAQPGGKNTEAFF; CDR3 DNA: TGTGCCAGCAGCGCACAGCCGGGAGGAAAAAACACTGAAGCTTTCTTT
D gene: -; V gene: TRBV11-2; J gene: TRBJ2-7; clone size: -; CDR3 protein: CASSLVLGARAEQYF; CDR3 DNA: TGTGCCAGCAGCTTAGTTCTTGGGGCCAGGGCCGAGCAGTACTTC
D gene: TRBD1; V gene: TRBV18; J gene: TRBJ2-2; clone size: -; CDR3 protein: CASSSPGTGVITGELFF; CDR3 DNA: TGTGCCAGCTCAAGCCCCGGGACAGGGGTTATAACCGGGGAGCTGTTTTTT
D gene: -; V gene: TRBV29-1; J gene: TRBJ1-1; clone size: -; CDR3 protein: CSVAGGRAEAFF; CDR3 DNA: TGCAGCGTTGCCGGGGGCCGGGCTGAAGCTTTCTTT
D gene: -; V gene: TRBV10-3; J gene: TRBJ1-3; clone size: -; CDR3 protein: CAIWAGALENTIYF; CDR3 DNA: TGTGCCATCTGGGCAGGGGCTTTGGAAAACACCATATATTTT
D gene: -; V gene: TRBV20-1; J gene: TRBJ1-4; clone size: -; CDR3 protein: CSARIEEKLFF; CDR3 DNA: TGCAGTGCTAGAATAGAGGAAAAACTGTTTTTT
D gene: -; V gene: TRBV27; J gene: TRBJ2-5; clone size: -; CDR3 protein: CASSSALGGQETQYF; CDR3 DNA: TGTGCCAGCAGTTCAGCCCTCGGGGGACAAGAGACCCAGTACTTC
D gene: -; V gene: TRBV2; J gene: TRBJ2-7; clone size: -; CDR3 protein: CASRTEMGSYEQYF; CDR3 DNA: TGTGCCAGCAGGACAGAGATGGGGTCCTACGAGCAGTACTTC
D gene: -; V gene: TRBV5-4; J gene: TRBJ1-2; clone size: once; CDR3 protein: CASSARSDGYTF; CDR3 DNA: TGTGCCAGCAGCGCGCGCAGCGATGGCTACACCTTC
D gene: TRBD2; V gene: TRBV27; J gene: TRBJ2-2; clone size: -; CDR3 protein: CASSVAGAVELFF; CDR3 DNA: TGTGCCAGCAGTGTAGCGGGAGCGGTGGAGCTGTTTTTT
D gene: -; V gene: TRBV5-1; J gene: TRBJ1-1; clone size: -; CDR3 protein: CASSLAGPVSGLSFF; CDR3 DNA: TGCGCCAGCAGCTTGGCCGGGCCAGTCTCGGGCCTTTCTTTCTTT
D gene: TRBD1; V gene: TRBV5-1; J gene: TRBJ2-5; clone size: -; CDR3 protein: CASSFDRGGRETQYF; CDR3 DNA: TGCGCCAGCAGCTTCGACAGGGGCGGTCGGGAGACCCAGTACTTC
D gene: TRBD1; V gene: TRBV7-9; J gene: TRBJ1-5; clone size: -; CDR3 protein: CASPFGQGVQPQHF; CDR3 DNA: TGTGCCTCACCCTTTGGACAGGGGGTGCAGCCCCAGCATTTT
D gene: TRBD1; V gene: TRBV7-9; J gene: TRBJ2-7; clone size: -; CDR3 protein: CASSLGQETNEQYF; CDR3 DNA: TGTGCCAGCAGCCTGGGACAGGAAACGAACGAGCAGTACTTC
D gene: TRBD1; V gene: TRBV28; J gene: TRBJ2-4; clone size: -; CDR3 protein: CASSPPGTGKNIQYF; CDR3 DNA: TGTGCCAGCAGTCCGCCCGGGACAGGGAAAAACATTCAGTACTTC
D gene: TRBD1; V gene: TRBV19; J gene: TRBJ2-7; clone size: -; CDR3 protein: CASSIVVVRDRVEEQYF; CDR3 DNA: TGTGCCAGTAGTATAGTAGTTGTTCGGGACAGGGTAGAAGAGCAGTACTTC
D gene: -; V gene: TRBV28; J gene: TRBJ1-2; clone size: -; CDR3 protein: CASSLRAYGYTF; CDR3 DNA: TGTGCCAGCAGTTTGAGAGCTTATGGCTACACCTTC
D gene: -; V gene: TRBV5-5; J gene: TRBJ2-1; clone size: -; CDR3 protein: CASSGGLNNEQFF; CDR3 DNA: TGTGCCAGCAGCGGGGGACTTAACAATGAGCAGTTCTTC
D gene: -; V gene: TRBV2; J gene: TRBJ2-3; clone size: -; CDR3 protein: CASEFPDRQYF; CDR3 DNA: TGTGCCAGCGAATTCCCAGATAGGCAGTATTTT
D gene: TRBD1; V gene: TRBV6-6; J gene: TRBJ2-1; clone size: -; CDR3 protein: CASSFSRDRGNEQFF; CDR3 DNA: TGTGCCAGCAGTTTCAGCCGGGACAGGGGGAATGAGCAGTTCTTC
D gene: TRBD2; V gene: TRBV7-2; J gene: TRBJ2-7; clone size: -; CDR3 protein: CASRLAGGYEQYF; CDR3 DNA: TGTGCCAGCAGACTAGCGGGAGGGTACGAGCAGTACTTC
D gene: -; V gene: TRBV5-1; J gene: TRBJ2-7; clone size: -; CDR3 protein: CASSLFTLGGYEQYF; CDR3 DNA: TGCGCCAGCAGCTTGTTCACTCTCGGAGGGTACGAGCAGTACTTC
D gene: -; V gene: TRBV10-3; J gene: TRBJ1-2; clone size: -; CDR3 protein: CAISEPGEWSYGYTF; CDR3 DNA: TGTGCCATCAGTGAGCCGGGGGAGTGGAGCTATGGCTACACCTTC
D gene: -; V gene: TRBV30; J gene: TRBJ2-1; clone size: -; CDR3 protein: CAWSVLGEQFF; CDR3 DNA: TGTGCCTGGAGTGTACTAGGAGAGCAGTTCTTC
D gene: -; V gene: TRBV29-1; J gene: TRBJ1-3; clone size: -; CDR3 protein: CSAGGASSGNTIYF; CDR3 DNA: TGCAGCGCCGGGGGGGCCAGCTCTGGAAACACCATATATTTT
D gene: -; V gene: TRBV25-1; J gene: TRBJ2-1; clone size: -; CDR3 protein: CASSDVRAPFLNEQFF; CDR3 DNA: TGTGCCAGCAGTGATGTCCGGGCCCCCTTTTTAAATGAGCAGTTCTTC
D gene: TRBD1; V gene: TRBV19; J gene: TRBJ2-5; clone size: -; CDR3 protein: CASSIVGQGKTQYF; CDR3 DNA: TGTGCCAGTAGTATAGTGGGACAGGGGAAGACCCAGTACTTC
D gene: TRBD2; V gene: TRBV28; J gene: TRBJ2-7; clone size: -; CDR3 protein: CASNPLAGGPYEQYF; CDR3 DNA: TGTGCCAGCAACCCCCTAGCGGGAGGGCCCTACGAGCAGTACTTC
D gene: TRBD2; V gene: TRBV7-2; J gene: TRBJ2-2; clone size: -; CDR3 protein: CASSTQTLLAGVSGELFF; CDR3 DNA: TGTGCCAGCAGTACCCAAACATTACTAGCGGGAGTGTCCGGGGAGCTGTTTTTT
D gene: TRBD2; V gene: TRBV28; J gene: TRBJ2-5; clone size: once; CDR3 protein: CASSLAGVYQETQYF; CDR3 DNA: TGTGCCAGCAGTTTAGCGGGAGTGTACCAAGAGACCCAGTACTTC
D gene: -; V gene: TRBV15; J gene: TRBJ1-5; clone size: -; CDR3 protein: CATSRDRGNQPQHF; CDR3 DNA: TGTGCCACCAGCAGAGATCGGGGGAATCAGCCCCAGCATTTT
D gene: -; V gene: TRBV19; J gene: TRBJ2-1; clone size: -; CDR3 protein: CASSILANNEQFF; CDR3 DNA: TGTGCCAGTAGTATCCTCGCAAACAATGAGCAGTTCTTC
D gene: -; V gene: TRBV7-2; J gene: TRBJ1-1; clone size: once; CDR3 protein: CASSLGQNTEAFF; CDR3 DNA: TGTGCCAGCAGCCTAGGACAGAACACTGAAGCTTTCTTT
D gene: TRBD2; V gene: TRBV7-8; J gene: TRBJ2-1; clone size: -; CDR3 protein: CASRTSSAGRSSYNEQFF; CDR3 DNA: TGTGCCAGCAGAACCTCCTCAGCGGGACGTAGCTCCTACAATGAGCAGTTCTTC